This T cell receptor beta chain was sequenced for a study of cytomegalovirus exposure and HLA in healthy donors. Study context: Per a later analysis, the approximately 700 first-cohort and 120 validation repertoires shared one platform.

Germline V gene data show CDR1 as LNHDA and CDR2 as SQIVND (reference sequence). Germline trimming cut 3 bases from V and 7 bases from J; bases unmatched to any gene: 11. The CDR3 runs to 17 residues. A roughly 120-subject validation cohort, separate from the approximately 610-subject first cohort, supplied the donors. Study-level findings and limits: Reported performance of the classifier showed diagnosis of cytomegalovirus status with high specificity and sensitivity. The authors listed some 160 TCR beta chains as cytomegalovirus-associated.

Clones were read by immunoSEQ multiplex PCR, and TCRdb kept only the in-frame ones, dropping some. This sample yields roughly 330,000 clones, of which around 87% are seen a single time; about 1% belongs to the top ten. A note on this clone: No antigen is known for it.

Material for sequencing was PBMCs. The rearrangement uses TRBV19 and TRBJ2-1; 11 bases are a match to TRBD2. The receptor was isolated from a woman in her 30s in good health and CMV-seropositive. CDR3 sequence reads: CASSIWASGRIKNEQFF. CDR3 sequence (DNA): TGTGCCAGTAGTATTTGGGCTAGCGGGAGGATAAAAAATGAGCAGTTCTTC. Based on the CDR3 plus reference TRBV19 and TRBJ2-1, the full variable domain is DGGITQSPKYLFRKEGQNVTLSCEQNLNHDAMYWYRQDPGQGLRLIYYSQIVNDFQKGDIAEGYSVSREKKESFPLTVTSAQKNPTAFYLCASSIWASGRIKNEQFFGPGTRLTVL.